Included here is one TCR beta chain sequence, with context. This record belongs to a study of regulatory T cells in long-lasting Graves disease. The CDR3 runs 16 residues. Germline CDR1 SEHNR, CDR2 FQNEAQ (reference sequence). V lost 4 bases, J lost 5 bases, and 8 bases stayed unmatched. Stated time point: persistent/refractory GD, antithyroid drugs over 5 years with positive TRAb. Preparation of the TCR library used RNA extracted from PBMCs. Building of the TCR beta libraries involved iRepertoire HTBI primers and Arm-PCR of CDR3 regions. In the original analysis: The identification of 60 or so TRBV and around 15 TRBJ segments was made across samples. TCRdb re-called the multiplex PCR reads through MiXCR, storing one row per CDR3 protein. The V and J calls were not made by the authors but by TCRdb's processing. This repertoire shows about 430,000 distinct CDR3 sequences, about 21% found once; its top ten account for more than 13%.

The TCR comes from a female donor with Graves disease. The V and J genes are TRBV7-9 and TRBJ2-2; 9 nucleotides line up with TRBD1. The sequences come from peripheral blood mononuclear cells (PBMCs), collected when the disease was refractory, from a patient treated with antithyroid drugs. In nucleotides, the CDR3 is TGTGCCAGCAGCTCGACCGGGACAGGGAGTACCGGGGAGCTGTTTTTT. Amino acid sequence: CASSSTGTGSTGELFF. Based on the CDR3 plus reference TRBV7-9 and TRBJ2-2, the full variable domain is DTGVSQNPRHKITKRGQNVTFRCDPISEHNRLYWYRQTLGQGPEFLTYFQNEAQLEKSRLLSDRFSAERPKGSFSTLEIQRTEQGDSAMYLCASSSTGTGSTGELFFGEGSRLTVL.